Listed here are 12 T cell receptor beta chains from one sample, sequenced in a study of sequential checkpoint blockade in melanoma. Treatment specified: randomized to nivolumab then ipilimumab (arm A) or the reverse (arm B). Measured with immunoSEQ multiplex PCR; TCRdb has only the in-frame clones, and not every one. The sample gives about 15,000 clones, approximately 80% of which show up once; about 32% is in the top ten. The sample was CD8+ T cells sorted from blood (inferred from file names), taken from a patient given nivolumab and ipilimumab in sequence. The receptors here all came from a human donor with melanoma.

This clone was counted at least ten times. This chain uses TRBV7-2 with TRBJ1-6, with 10 bases lining up with TRBD1. Germline CDR1 reads SGHTA; CDR2 reads FQGNSA. With V trimmed by 3 bases and J by 9 bases, 11 bases remained unmatched. This CDR3 has 17 amino acids. CDR3 amino acids: CASSFHDRQGAGSPLHF. The DNA for the CDR3 is TGTGCCAGCAGCTTCCACGATAGACAGGGGGCAGGTTCACCCCTCCACTTT. Based on the CDR3 plus reference TRBV7-2 and TRBJ1-6, the full variable domain is GAGVSQSPSNKVTEKGKDVELRCDPISGHTALYWYRQSLGQGLEFLIYFQGNSAPDKSGLPSDRFSAERTGGSVSTLTIQRTQQEDSAVYLCASSFHDRQGAGSPLHFGNGTRLTVT.

The rearrangement joins TRBV6-6 to TRBJ2-3; D not resolved. The ends were cut back, 4 bases at V and 4 bases at J, with 12 bases in the middle. This CDR3 has 14 amino acids. CDR1 is MNHNY and CDR2 is SVGAGI in the germline V gene (reference sequence). CDR3 loop: CASSFARSSDTQYF. The CDR3 DNA sequence: TGTGCCAGCAGTTTCGCCCGGTCTTCAGATACGCAGTATTTT.

The V call is TRBV27, the J call TRBJ2-3; a weak D match, TRBD2 (6 bases). The V gene's germline CDR1 is MNHEY and CDR2 SMNVEV (reference sequence). Trimming cost V 5 bases and J 1 base, with 16 bases left between them. This CDR3 has 16 residues. The CDR3 coding sequence is TGTGCCAGCAGTCCTGCTCGGGGGAAGGGCACAGATACGCAGTATTTT. It translates to CASSPARGKGTDTQYF.

The chain joins TRBV7-2 to TRBJ1-3, with 10 bases fitting TRBD1. V lost 5 bases, J lost 7 bases, and 14 bases stayed unmatched. This CDR3 has 17 residues. Germline CDR1 SGHTA, CDR2 FQGNSA. The CDR3 bases are TGTGCCAGCAGCACGCTGGGACAGGGGATTCTTGACAACACCATATATTTT. Encoded protein: CASSTLGQGILDNTIYF. Together with reference TRBV7-2 and TRBJ1-3, the CDR3 gives the full variable domain: GAGVSQSPSNKVTEKGKDVELRCDPISGHTALYWYRQSLGQGLEFLIYFQGNSAPDKSGLPSDRFSAERTGGSVSTLTIQRTQQEDSAVYLCASSTLGQGILDNTIYFGEGSWLTVV.

The chain uses TRBV6-5 and TRBJ2-7; a possible D gene is TRBD2 (5 bases). Per the germline V gene, CDR1 is MNHEY and CDR2 is SVGAGI. Trimming pared 4 bases from V and 5 bases from J, leaving 18 bases between. The length of the CDR3 is 15 residues. In DNA form, the CDR3 reads TGTGCCAGCAGTTCAACCGGGAAACGAGACCACGAGCAGTACTTC. This translates into CASSSTGKRDHEQYF.

J is TRBJ2-3 and V is TRBV15; TRBD1 agrees at 9 bases. This CDR3 spans 16 amino acids. V gave up 3 bases and J gave up 1 base; unmatched junction bases: 5. From germline, CDR1 is LNHNV and CDR2 YYDKDF (reference sequence). CDR3 nucleotide sequence: TGTGCCACCAGCAGCACAGGGGGCGGGGGCACAGATACGCAGTATTTT. Amino acid sequence: CATSSTGGGGTDTQYF.

This sequence joins TRBV6-1 and TRBJ2-7, with 7 positions matching TRBD2. V dropped 7 bases and J dropped 3; count of bases not matched to a gene: 6. CDR3 length: 13 residues. Germline V gene data show CDR1 as MNHNS and CDR2 as SASEGT. CDR3 protein: CASIFPSGYEQYF. The CDR3 DNA reads as TGTGCCAGCATCTTCCCTAGCGGCTACGAGCAGTACTTC.

This clone was seen just once. The chain joins TRBV6-5 to TRBJ2-5; 9 positions agree with TRBD2. The end of the DNA fits TRBJ2-7 better, so the J call may be wrong. The CDR3 runs to 14 residues. Germline loops: CDR1 MNHEY, CDR2 SVGAGI. The CDR3: CASQAGGRAYEQYF. CDR3 sequence (DNA): TGTGCCAGCCAGGCGGGCGGGAGGGCCTACGAGCAGTACTTC.

The chain joins TRBV4-1 to TRBJ2-3; TRBD2 aligns across 10 bases. The V segment lost 4 bases and the J segment 7 bases; nucleotides outside the gene matches: 11. The CDR3 is made up of 16 amino acids. Germline V gene lookup returns CDR1 MGHRA and CDR2 YSYEKL. CDR3 protein: CASSLPGPSGSYTQYF. CDR3 coding DNA: TGCGCCAGCAGCCTCCCCGGGCCTAGCGGGAGTTATACGCAGTATTTT.

The V and J genes are TRBV27 and TRBJ2-7, with 10 bases aligning to TRBD2. The length of the CDR3 is 18 residues. J gave up 2 bases and V 5 bases, and 15 bases lay outside the gene matches. Per germline, CDR1 MNHEY and CDR2 SMNVEV (reference sequence). In nucleotides, the CDR3 is TGTGCCAGCAGTAGTGAGCGGGAGGGCCTGAACTCTCCCTACGAGCAGTACTTC. This gives the protein CASSSEREGLNSPYEQYF.

This clone was seen only once. The V gene is TRBV29-1, the J gene TRBJ2-7; TRBD2 agrees at 11 bases. With V trimmed by 1 base and J by 6 bases, 8 bases remained unmatched. The CDR3 is 15 amino acids. Germline CDR1 is SQVTM and CDR2 is ANQGSEA. The CDR3 sequence is CSVEGRTSGLPEQYF. CDR3 in DNA: TGCAGCGTTGAAGGGAGGACTAGCGGGCTCCCCGAGCAGTACTTC.

Concerning this clone itself: An end of the junction does not agree with germline; a read error may underlie this. The chain has TRBV27 and TRBJ2-2, with D possibly matching TRBD2 (6 bases). Germline-derived CDR1 and CDR2 are MNHEY and SMNVEV (reference sequence). This CDR3 spans 13 amino acids. CDR3 residues: CASKSAGPGEPFF. The DNA for the CDR3 is TGTGCCAGCAAGTCGGCGGGACCCGGGGAGCCGTTTTTT.